This T cell receptor (beta chain) appears in the sequencing data of a study of blood T cell repertoires in COVID-19. Study in general: Sample material is recorded as cDNA or gDNA derived from T cells, B-cell-depleted T cells, or PBMCs.

The junction had 2 bases not matched to a gene; V was cut back by 9 bases and J by 4 bases. The CDR3 sequence is 12 residues long. Germline values: CDR1 SNHLY, CDR2 FYNNEI. This clone has just one count. As handled by the study authors: Using reference gene primer amplification, nucleated cell counts were estimated. Measured with immunoSEQ multiplex PCR; TCRdb has only the in-frame clones, and not every one. V and J calls plus clone size are reproduced from that table; the DNA served to infer D and trimming. The sample lists 100,000 or so clones, 70% to 90% seen once, with roughly 2.6% in the top ten. Cohorts were based on clinical histories the participants reported.

The chain has TRBV2 and TRBJ1-3; 8 bases match TRBD1. Sequencing used PBMCs or T cells enriched from blood (not recorded which). The clonotype originates from a woman between 45 and 65 years old who had recovered from COVID-19. This chain's CDR3 is CASRTGGNTIYF. CDR3 sequence (DNA): TGTGCCAGTCGGACAGGGGGAAACACCATATATTTT.